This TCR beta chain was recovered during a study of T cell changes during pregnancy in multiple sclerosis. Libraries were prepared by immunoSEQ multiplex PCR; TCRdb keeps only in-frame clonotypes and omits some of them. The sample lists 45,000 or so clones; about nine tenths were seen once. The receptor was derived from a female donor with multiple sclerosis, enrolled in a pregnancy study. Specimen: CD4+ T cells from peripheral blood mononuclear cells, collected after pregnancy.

CDR3 sequence (DNA): TGTGCCAGCTCACCGACTAGCGGGAGTGAAGAGCAGTACTTC. Its protein product is CASSPTSGSEEQYF. The chain recombines TRBV18 with TRBJ2-7; 12 bases fit TRBD2. Germline assignment: CDR1 KGHSH and CDR2 LQKENI. This CDR3 has 14 amino acids. J lost 7 bases, V lost 3 bases, and 4 bases had no gene match.